A selection of T cell receptor beta chains follows, all from one sample in a study of blood T cell repertoires in COVID-19. Profiled with immunoSEQ multiplex PCR; TCRdb holds only in-frame clones, not every one. The table has 180,000 or so clones, just under 80% seen once. The sequencing sample was made of peripheral blood. The receptors stem from a woman aged 80 or over with active or convalescent COVID-19. Each CDR3 is given with its conserved first and last residue. Each record gives: V gene, D gene, clone size, J gene, CDR3 protein, CDR3 DNA. D genes are given only for firm matches. Not all rows give a size; the values are once, few, many and, for expanded clones, a class.

>TRBV11-2|.|few|TRBJ2-4
CASSLQGRVGKNIQYF
TGTGCCAGCAGCTTACAGGGGCGCGTCGGCAAAAACATTCAGTACTTC
>TRBV28|TRBD1|once|TRBJ1-5
CALSPGQGDQPQHF
TGTGCCTTATCACCGGGACAGGGGGATCAGCCCCAGCATTTT
>TRBV7-9|.|.|TRBJ2-3
CASSKGHTDTQYF
TGTGCCAGCAGCAAGGGACACACAGATACGCAGTATTTT
>TRBV3-1/TRBV3-2|TRBD1|.|TRBJ1-1
CASSPKGTGILPEAFF
TGTGCCAGCAGCCCAAAGGGGACAGGGATCCTCCCTGAAGCTTTCTTT
>TRBV2|.|.|TRBJ2-3
CATGESPGRTDTQYF
TGTGCCACGGGGGAGTCTCCAGGGCGCACAGATACGCAGTATTTT
>TRBV5-1|TRBD2|.|TRBJ2-7
CASSLEWAGDEQYF
TGCGCCAGCAGCTTGGAATGGGCGGGGGACGAGCAGTACTTC
>TRBV6-2/TRBV6-3|TRBD2|.|TRBJ2-7
CASSENGGMGEQYF
TGTGCCAGCAGCGAGAACGGGGGGATGGGCGAGCAGTACTTC
>TRBV5-5|TRBD1|.|TRBJ1-2
CASSWGQGVGYGYTF
TGTGCCAGCAGCTGGGGGCAGGGGGTCGGCTATGGCTACACCTTC
>TRBV20-1|TRBD1|few|TRBJ1-1
CSASGPGQGILLNTEAFF
TGCAGTGCTAGTGGTCCGGGACAGGGGATTCTATTGAACACTGAAGCTTTCTTT
>TRBV19|.|many|TRBJ1-1
CASLYSGEAFF
TGTGCCAGTCTTTATTCAGGTGAAGCTTTCTTT
>TRBV5-6|.|.|TRBJ2-7
CASSLTGTYEQYF
TGTGCCAGCAGCTTGACAGGGACCTACGAGCAGTACTTC
>TRBV5-4|TRBD2|.|TRBJ2-7
CASSAGGAVVSYEQYF
TGTGCCAGCAGCGCCGGGGGGGCAGTGGTCTCCTACGAGCAGTACTTC
>TRBV20-1|TRBD2|.|TRBJ2-5
CSASGLGRETQYF
TGCAGTGCTAGTGGACTAGGCAGGGAGACCCAGTACTTC
>TRBV9|.|few|TRBJ1-2
CASSPWGVSDGYTF
TGTGCCAGCAGCCCTTGGGGAGTCTCGGATGGCTACACCTTC
>TRBV7-2|.|.|TRBJ1-6
CASSLTTGSYNSPLHF
TGTGCCAGCAGCCTAACTACAGGGTCCTATAATTCACCCCTCCACTTT
>TRBV18|.|.|TRBJ1-1
CASSERLANEAFF
TGTGCCAGCTCGGAACGACTGGCGAATGAAGCTTTCTTT
>TRBV6-5|.|.|TRBJ1-2
CASRREGGAFGYTF
TGTGCCAGCAGACGCGAGGGGGGGGCGTTTGGCTACACCTTC
>TRBV6-5|TRBD1|.|TRBJ2-7
CASIRTGGEYEQYF
TGTGCCAGCATTAGGACAGGGGGCGAATACGAGCAGTACTTC
>TRBV5-1|TRBD2|.|TRBJ2-1
CASSGGRDYYNEQFF
TGCGCCAGCAGCGGCGGCCGGGACTACTACAATGAGCAGTTCTTC
>TRBV9|TRBD2|.|TRBJ2-1
CASSVAKTSGGLYNEQFF
TGTGCCAGCAGCGTAGCTAAAACTAGCGGGGGACTCTACAATGAGCAGTTCTTC
>TRBV11-2|TRBD1|.|TRBJ1-1
CASSLWVKGANTEAFF
TGTGCCAGCAGCTTGTGGGTGAAGGGGGCGAACACTGAAGCTTTCTTT
>TRBV11-2|.|.|TRBJ1-3
CASSFVPEGTIYF
TGTGCCAGCAGCTTCGTGCCTGAGGGCACCATATATTTT
>TRBV2|.|.|TRBJ1-3
CASRDRGNTIYF
TGTGCCAGCAGAGACAGGGGAAACACCATATATTTT
>TRBV5-1|TRBD1|few|TRBJ1-1
CASSLETGGDTEAFF
TGCGCCAGCAGCTTGGAAACAGGGGGAGATACTGAAGCTTTCTTT
>TRBV10-3|TRBD1|.|TRBJ1-5
CAIGDRGNQPQHF
TGTGCCATCGGGGACAGGGGCAATCAGCCCCAGCATTTT
>TRBV6-5|TRBD2|.|TRBJ2-1
CASSSRGGGVIDEQFF
TGTGCCAGCAGTTCCCGGGGCGGGGGGGTCATTGATGAGCAGTTCTTC
>TRBV5-8|.|few|TRBJ1-1
CASSQTGSTEAFF
TGTGCCAGCAGCCAAACAGGGAGCACTGAAGCTTTCTTT
>TRBV5-1|.|.|TRBJ1-1
CASGRETMNTEAFF
TGCGCCAGCGGGCGGGAGACGATGAACACTGAAGCTTTCTTT
>TRBV6-5|TRBD1|few|TRBJ2-2
CATTRGYTGELFF
TGTGCCACCACCAGGGGGTACACCGGGGAGCTGTTTTTT
>TRBV5-6|.|.|TRBJ2-2
CASSLDTETNTGELFF
TGTGCCAGCAGCTTGGACACAGAAACGAACACCGGGGAGCTGTTTTTT
>TRBV11-2|.|.|TRBJ2-7
CASSLRTTAYEQYF
TGTGCCAGCAGCTTACGGACTACAGCCTACGAGCAGTACTTC
>TRBV28|TRBD1|.|TRBJ1-5
CASSLSGQGNQPQHF
TGTGCCAGCAGTTTATCGGGACAGGGCAATCAGCCCCAGCATTTT
>TRBV11-2|TRBD1|.|TRBJ1-1
CASSLSQGATEAFF
TGTGCCAGCAGCTTATCCCAGGGGGCCACTGAAGCTTTCTTT
>TRBV3-1/TRBV3-2|TRBD1|.|TRBJ1-2
CASSRQDRVGYTF
TGTGCCAGCAGCCGACAGGACAGGGTCGGCTACACCTTC
>TRBV18|.|.|TRBJ1-1
CASSPIGGYTEAFF
TGTGCCAGCTCACCGATAGGGGGTTACACTGAAGCTTTCTTT
>TRBV2|.|.|TRBJ1-2
CASSEWDQGTGGYTF
TGTGCCAGCAGTGAATGGGACCAGGGGACGGGGGGCTACACCTTC
>TRBV19|TRBD1|once|TRBJ1-2
CASSIGQGSNYGYTF
TGTGCCAGTAGTATCGGACAGGGTTCTAACTATGGCTACACCTTC
>TRBV7-7|.|.|TRBJ2-3
CASSFGGDADTQYF
TGTGCTAGCAGCTTCGGGGGAGACGCAGATACGCAGTATTTT
>TRBV20-1|.|.|TRBJ1-4
CSASPGANEKLFF
TGCAGTGCTAGTCCGGGAGCTAATGAAAAACTGTTTTTT
>TRBV28|.|.|TRBJ1-1
CASSQGSMNTEAFF
TGTGCCAGCAGTCAGGGCAGTATGAACACTGAAGCTTTCTTT
>TRBV5-1|TRBD1|few|TRBJ2-7
CASSKGQGLYEQYF
TGCGCCAGCAGCAAGGGACAGGGTCTCTACGAGCAGTACTTC
>TRBV5-1|.|.|TRBJ2-7
CASSLTPGQNYEQYF
TGCGCCAGCAGCTTGACCCCCGGACAGAACTACGAGCAGTACTTC
>TRBV15|TRBD1|.|TRBJ1-2
CATSRRDRAAGYTF
TGTGCCACCAGCAGAAGAGACAGGGCTGCCGGCTACACCTTC
>TRBV5-1|.|.|TRBJ2-7
CASSSQDALLHEQYF
TGCGCCAGCAGCTCTCAAGATGCCCTACTACATGAGCAGTACTTC